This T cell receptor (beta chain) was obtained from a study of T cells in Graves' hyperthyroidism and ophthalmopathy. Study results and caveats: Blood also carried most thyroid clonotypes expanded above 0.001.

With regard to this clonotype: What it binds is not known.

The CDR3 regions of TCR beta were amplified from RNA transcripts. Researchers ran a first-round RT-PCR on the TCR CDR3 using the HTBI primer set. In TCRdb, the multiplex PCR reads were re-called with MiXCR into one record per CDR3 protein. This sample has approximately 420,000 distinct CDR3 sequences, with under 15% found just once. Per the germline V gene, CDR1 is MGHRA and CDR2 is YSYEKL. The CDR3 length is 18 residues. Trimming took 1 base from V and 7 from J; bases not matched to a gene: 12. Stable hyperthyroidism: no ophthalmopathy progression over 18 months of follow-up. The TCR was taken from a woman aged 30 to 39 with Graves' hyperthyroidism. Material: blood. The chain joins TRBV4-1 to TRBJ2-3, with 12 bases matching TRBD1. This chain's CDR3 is CASSQGGTGTGGGNTQYF. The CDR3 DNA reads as TGCGCCAGCAGCCAAGGCGGGACCGGGACAGGGGGCGGGAATACGCAGTATTTT.